One sample yielded the 25 T cell receptor beta chains listed below, sequenced in a study of CD8 T cells in Susac syndrome (dated by TCRdb to between 2018 and 2020). Library method: the immunoSEQ multiplex PCR assay. RNA was extracted with the RNeasy kit and roughly 0.5 to 1 ug was reverse transcribed using random hexamers. Clones were called with MiXCR by TCRdb after fastp trimmed the public reads at Q25, and only in-frame beta chains were retained. Each record represents a unique CDR3 protein, reported with the most common genes and DNA among its rows. The sample includes hundreds of thousands of distinct CDR3 sequences, with roughly 85% observed a single time. Of the sample, approximately 0.2% is held by the ten largest clones. The specimen sequenced was CD8+ T cells from PBMCs. The receptors originated from a human donor with multiple sclerosis.

The chain employs TRBV30 and TRBJ1-1, with D possibly being TRBD1 (6 bases). V gave up 5 bases and J gave up 0 bases, with 10 bases separating them. The CDR3 sequence is 13 residues long. CDR1 is GTSNPN, CDR2 SVGIG, per germline (reference sequence). CDR3 in DNA: TGTGCCTGGGGTAGGGGGGTGAACACTGAAGCTTTCTTT. The encoded protein is CAWGRGVNTEAFF.

The chain uses TRBV7-9 and TRBJ2-5; 7 bases are a match to TRBD2. The CDR3 extends over 15 amino acids. The germline gives CDR1 SEHNR, CDR2 FQNEAQ (reference sequence). V shed 3 bases and J 1 base; nucleotides not matched to a gene: 5. The chain's CDR3 is CASSLALAIQETQYF. Written as DNA, the CDR3 is TGTGCCAGCAGCTTGGCACTAGCGATCCAAGAGACCCAGTACTTC.

The chain employs TRBV5-1 and TRBJ2-1, with 9 bases lining up with TRBD1. Germline V gives CDR1 SGHRS, CDR2 YFSETQ. The CDR3 runs 14 residues. J lost 3 bases, V lost 5 bases, and 3 bases had no gene match. CDR3 protein: CASSPTGGYNEQFF. In DNA form, the CDR3 reads TGCGCCAGCAGTCCGACAGGGGGCTACAATGAGCAGTTCTTC. Supplemented by reference TRBV5-1 and TRBJ2-1, the full variable domain reads KAGVTQTPRYLIKTRGQQVTLSCSPISGHRSVSWYQQTPGQGLQFLFEYFSETQRNKGNFPGRFSGRQFSNSRSEMNVSTLELGDSALYLCASSPTGGYNEQFFGPGTRLTVL.

The V gene is TRBV5-6, the J gene TRBJ2-1; D possibly corresponds to TRBD2 (5 bases). The V and J ends lost 3 bases and 2 bases respectively, with 12 bases between them. The CDR3 extends over 15 amino acids. Germline CDR1 reads SGHDT; CDR2 reads YYEEEE. Written as DNA, the CDR3 is TGTGCCAGCAGCTCGGACTGGATCGCCTACAATGAGCAGTTCTTC. Translating it yields CASSSDWIAYNEQFF.

This chain links TRBV20-1 with TRBJ2-6; the D is unclear. The CDR3 contains 16 residues. Per germline, CDR1 DFQATT and CDR2 SNEGSKA (reference sequence). Trimming removed 7 bases at V and 0 bases at J, with 16 bases between. This CDR3 reads CSGEANTVSGANVLTF. CDR3 DNA sequence: TGCAGTGGGGAAGCAAACACCGTCTCTGGGGCCAACGTCCTGACTTTC.

This rearrangement joins TRBV7-2 to TRBJ2-1; maybe TRBD2 (5 bases). Germline V CDR1 and CDR2: SGHTA, FQGNSA. This CDR3 region has 14 residues. Trimming removed 1 base from V and 7 bases from J, with 11 bases in between. The CDR3 bases are TGTGCCAGCAGCTTAGAGCGAGGGTTGAATGAGCAGTTCTTC. This sequence encodes CASSLERGLNEQFF.

V usage is TRBV27 and J usage is TRBJ2-7; a possible D gene is TRBD1 (5 bases). Germline assignment: CDR1 MNHEY and CDR2 SMNVEV (reference sequence). The CDR3 length is 13 residues. V lost 3 bases to trimming and J lost 3 bases, with 9 bases between them. The chain's CDR3 is CASSLARDYEQYF. Here the CDR3 DNA reads TGTGCCAGCAGTTTGGCCAGGGACTACGAGCAGTACTTC.

The chain carries TRBV2 and TRBJ2-7; D is undetermined. Germline values: CDR1 SNHLY, CDR2 FYNNEI. The V end lost 10 bases, the J end lost 2 bases, and 15 bases lay between the germline ends. CDR3 length: 13 amino acids. The CDR3 DNA follows: TGTGCCACCCTGGACCACGGAACCTACGAGCAGTACTTC. This sequence encodes CATLDHGTYEQYF.

V and J are TRBV7-2 and TRBJ2-7, with D possibly matching TRBD1 (6 bases). V dropped 5 bases and J dropped 5 bases, with 16 bases sitting between them. CDR3 length equals 14 residues. Germline CDR1 is SGHTA and CDR2 is FQGNSA. CDR3 residues: CASSLGQGSHEQYF. In DNA, the CDR3 is TGTGCCAGCAGCCTGGGGCAGGGGAGCCACGAGCAGTACTTC.

This clonotype was recorded a few times. The rearrangement links TRBV6-6 to TRBJ2-1; 8 nucleotides match TRBD1. The V segment lost 4 bases and the J segment 5 bases; nucleotides outside the gene matches: 10. The CDR3 contains 16 residues. Germline-derived CDR1 and CDR2 are MNHNY and SVGAGI (reference sequence). The CDR3 is CASSSRQGRRDNEQFF. CDR3 nucleotides: TGTGCCAGCAGTTCCCGACAGGGGCGGCGGGACAATGAGCAGTTCTTC.

This sequence joins TRBV27 and TRBJ1-2, with D perhaps matching TRBD1 (6 bases). Trimming removed 5 bases from V and 0 bases from J, with 19 bases in between. In germline, CDR1 is MNHEY, CDR2 SMNVEV (reference sequence). The CDR3 consists of 17 residues. The CDR3 nucleotides read TGTGCCAGCAGTGAGGGGCCAGGGGTTCAAGCTAACTATGGCTACACCTTC. This sequence encodes CASSEGPGVQANYGYTF.

V gene TRBV28 combines with J gene TRBJ2-7; TRBD2 is a possible D gene (5 bases). This CDR3 comprises 15 residues. Germline values: CDR1 MDHEN, CDR2 SYDVKM. V lost 3 bases and J 3 bases, leaving 15 bases between the germline ends. CDR3 loop: CASSFPRRAGYEQYF. CDR3 in DNA: TGTGCCAGCAGTTTTCCACGACGGGCGGGCTACGAGCAGTACTTC. Together with reference TRBV28 and TRBJ2-7, the CDR3 gives the full variable domain: DVKVTQSSRYLVKRTGEKVFLECVQDMDHENMFWYRQDPGLGLRLIYFSYDVKMKEKGDIPEGYSVSREKKERFSLILESASTNQTSMYLCASSFPRRAGYEQYFGPGTRLTVT.

The chain has TRBV7-9 and TRBJ2-6; D unresolved. Germline CDR1 reads SEHNR; CDR2 reads FQNEAQ (reference sequence). V shed 5 bases and J shed 0 bases, with 11 bases lying between them. The CDR3 totals 16 residues. The CDR3 region has the DNA TGTGCCAGCAGCCTCCCCGTGGGCTCTGGGGCCAACGTCCTGACTTTC. Its protein is CASSLPVGSGANVLTF.

This chain links TRBV7-8 with TRBJ1-1; D is unclear. CDR3 size: 14 residues. Trimming took off 2 bases at V and 5 bases at J, with 12 bases between the two ends. Germline V lookup: CDR1 SGHVS, CDR2 FQNEAQ. CDR3 protein: CASSLQDRATEAFF. The CDR3 bases are TGTGCCAGCAGCTTACAGGACCGGGCAACTGAAGCTTTCTTT. Filled out from reference TRBV7-8 and TRBJ1-1, the complete variable domain reads GAGVSQSPRYKVAKRGQDVALRCDPISGHVSLFWYQQALGQGPEFLTYFQNEAQLDKSGLPSDRFFAERPEGSVSTLKIQRTQQEDSAVYLCASSLQDRATEAFFGQGTRLTVV.

V usage is TRBV15 and J usage is TRBJ1-5; perhaps TRBD1 as D (6 bases). The CDR3 covers 16 residues. CDR1 and CDR2 from the germline V gene are LNHNV and YYDKDF (reference sequence). The V end was cut by 1 base, the J end by 0 bases, with 10 bases between. The CDR3 bases are TGTGCCACCAGCAGAGGGACAGATAATAGCAATCAGCCCCAGCATTTT. Amino acid sequence: CATSRGTDNSNQPQHF.

The gene calls are TRBV12-3 or TRBV12-4 and TRBJ1-4, with no clear D. The CDR3 contains 15 residues. The V end was cut by 8 bases, the J end by 1 base, with 14 bases between. CDR3 amino acids: CASANSIGTNEKLFF. CDR3 nucleotide sequence: TGTGCCAGCGCGAACTCCATTGGAACTAATGAAAAACTGTTTTTT.

The chain couples TRBV4-1 to TRBJ2-2; 10 bases align to TRBD2. The CDR3 runs to 19 residues. The V segment lost 0 bases and the J segment 3 bases; nucleotides outside the gene matches: 10. CDR1 is MGHRA and CDR2 is YSYEKL in the germline V gene. The CDR3 is CASSQDGVAGGYYTGELFF. The CDR3 DNA reads as TGCGCCAGCAGCCAAGATGGAGTAGCGGGAGGCTATTACACCGGGGAGCTGTTTTTT.

This rearrangement joins TRBV27 to TRBJ1-1, with 7 bases matching TRBD1. This CDR3 region has 14 residues. Germline assignment: CDR1 MNHEY and CDR2 SMNVEV (reference sequence). J gave up 4 bases and V 2 bases, and 4 bases lay outside the gene matches. Here the CDR3 reads CASSLRGRTTEAFF. For the CDR3, the DNA is TGTGCCAGCAGTTTAAGGGGGCGAACCACTGAAGCTTTCTTT.

The chain joins TRBV30 to TRBJ1-2; maybe TRBD1 (5 bases). Trimming removed 4 bases at V and 1 base at J, with 10 bases between. Per germline, CDR1 GTSNPN and CDR2 SVGIG (reference sequence). This CDR3 has 13 residues. The CDR3 spells CAWNPGNNYGYTF. DNA for the CDR3: TGTGCCTGGAACCCAGGGAATAACTATGGCTACACCTTC.

The count of this clonotype is one. The CDR3 spells CASSQDSEGWYEQYF. CDR3 nucleotide sequence: TGCGCCAGCAGCCAAGATTCCGAGGGATGGTACGAGCAGTACTTC. The gene calls are TRBV4-3 and TRBJ2-7; TRBD2 is a possible D gene (5 bases). V was trimmed by 0 bases and J by 4 bases, leaving 13 bases between them. The CDR3 spans 15 residues. The V gene's germline CDR1 is LGHNA and CDR2 YSLEER.

The rearrangement links TRBV9 to TRBJ2-3; TRBD2 matches at 8 bases. The length of the CDR3 is 15 residues. The V segment lost 4 bases and the J segment 1 base; nucleotides outside the gene matches: 5. Per the germline V gene, CDR1 is SGDLS and CDR2 is YYNGEE. The CDR3 bases are TGTGCCAGCAGCATTTCGACTAGCGGCACAGATACGCAGTATTTT. This sequence encodes CASSISTSGTDTQYF.

This clonotype was found once. This rearrangement joins TRBV7-9 to TRBJ1-4, with D uncertain. Germline lookup yields CDR1 SEHNR and CDR2 FQNEAQ (reference sequence). The CDR3 totals 12 residues. Deletions cut 5 bases from V and 2 bases from J, with 3 bases between. Written as DNA, the CDR3 is TGTGCCAGCAGCCTGACTAATGAAAAACTGTTTTTT. This gives the protein CASSLTNEKLFF.

The chain couples TRBV28 to TRBJ1-2, with TRBD1 as a possible D gene (6 bases). V was cut by 2 bases and J by 3 bases, with 16 bases left in between. The germline gives CDR1 MDHEN, CDR2 SYDVKM. The CDR3 loop spans 16 amino acids. The chain's CDR3 is CASSLEDIRQDYGYTF. The CDR3 region has the DNA TGTGCCAGCAGTTTAGAGGACATCAGACAGGACTATGGCTACACCTTC.

The rearrangement links TRBV4-3 to TRBJ2-7, with 7 bases identical to TRBD2. Germline V gene sequence: CDR1 LGHNA, CDR2 YSLEER. Trimming cost V 0 bases and J 7 bases; bases outside gene matches: 12. The CDR3 is made up of 16 amino acids. The CDR3 DNA follows: TGCGCCAGCAGCCAAGATGGGGAGGGGAAGCTTAGTGAGCAGTACTTC. This codes for CASSQDGEGKLSEQYF.

The chain carries TRBV2 and TRBJ1-1; D is unresolved. The CDR3 totals 14 residues. The ends were cut back, 6 bases at V and 3 bases at J, with 14 bases in the middle. Germline V gives CDR1 SNHLY, CDR2 FYNNEI. The CDR3 DNA sequence: TGTGCCAGCAGCGTCCCCTCCTCGGACACTGAAGCTTTCTTT. Translating it yields CASSVPSSDTEAFF.